This passage covers 11 T cell receptor beta chains from one sample sequenced in a study of chemoradiotherapy in HPV16-positive cancers. The protocol was immunoSEQ multiplex PCR, while the TCRdb copy is restricted to in-frame clones and leaves out a portion. The sample has 4,000 or so clones; 78% are singletons. The sample was tumor tissue, taken from a patient who underwent chemoradiotherapy. Receptors originate from a human donor with HPV-associated anogenital cancer.

V and J are TRBV11-2 and TRBJ2-1; 8 bases are shared with TRBD2. Unmatched junction bases numbered 6, after V lost 0 bases and J lost 11 bases. The germline gives CDR1 SGHAT, CDR2 FQNNGV. The CDR3 spans 14 residues. The chain's CDR3 is CASSLDGGGDQQFF. The CDR3 nucleotides read TGTGCCAGCAGCTTAGACGGGGGGGGAGACCAGCAGTTCTTC.

V gene TRBV6-6 combines with J gene TRBJ1-6, with D possibly TRBD1 on 6 matching bases. Germline values: CDR1 MNHNY, CDR2 SVGAGI (reference sequence). This CDR3 has 15 amino acids. The V and J ends lost 6 bases and 5 bases respectively, with 14 bases between them. The DNA of the CDR3 is TGTGCCAGCAGCCGGGGGGACAAGAATAATTCACCCCTCCACTTT. It codes for CASSRGDKNNSPLHF.

As regards this clone: Compared with germline, one end of the junction differs, possibly owing to a read error. V and J are TRBV7-7 and TRBJ2-1; a possible D gene is TRBD2 (5 bases). The CDR3 is made up of 15 amino acids. Germline V gene data show CDR1 as SSHAT and CDR2 as FNYEAQ (reference sequence). The CDR3 is CASSLAVSSYNEQFF. The CDR3 nucleotides are TGTGCCAGCAGCCTAGCAGTTAGCTCCTACAATGAGCAGTTCTTC.

The chain employs TRBV10-3 and TRBJ1-1; D possibly corresponds to TRBD1 (5 bases). Germline V gene lookup returns CDR1 ENHRY and CDR2 SYGVKD. This CDR3 has 13 residues. Trimming cost V 6 bases and J 0 bases, with 8 bases left between them. The CDR3 sequence: CAIRQEMNTEAFF. Written as DNA, the CDR3 is TGTGCCATCAGACAGGAAATGAACACTGAAGCTTTCTTT.

The chain is built from TRBV27 and TRBJ2-7, with 9 bases fitting TRBD1. The V segment lost 3 bases and the J segment 2 bases; nucleotides outside the gene matches: 11. Germline CDR1 MNHEY, CDR2 SMNVEV (reference sequence). The CDR3 runs 17 residues. CDR3 in amino acids: CASSFLSPGQGTYEQYF. CDR3 nucleotides: TGTGCCAGCAGTTTCCTCTCTCCGGGACAGGGAACCTACGAGCAGTACTTC.

The genes are TRBV13 and TRBJ2-7; D may match TRBD1 or TRBD2 (6 bases each). This CDR3 region has 17 residues. Germline V gene data show CDR1 as PRHDT and CDR2 as FYEKMQ (reference sequence). V was cut by 5 bases and J by 9 bases, with 29 bases left in between. The CDR3 nucleotides are TGTGCCAGCAGCACCAGGGGCGGGGCCCAGGGATCGACTTGGCAGTACTTC. Its translation: CASSTRGGAQGSTWQYF.

V is TRBV30 and J is TRBJ2-1; maybe TRBD2 (6 bases). Trimming left V 4 bases short and J 5 bases short, with 15 bases between. The CDR3 covers 14 residues. Germline CDR1 reads GTSNPN; CDR2 reads SVGIG (reference sequence). CDR3 bases: TGTGCCTGGACCCCGGCTAGCGTACACAATGAGCAGTTCTTC. It specifies CAWTPASVHNEQFF.

CDR3 in DNA: TGTGCCGTATCCTCCCCGGGCCCCATCTCCTACAATGAGCAGTTCTTC. The encoded protein is CAVSSPGPISYNEQFF. V is TRBV12-5 and J is TRBJ2-1; no clear D. The germline V gene has CDR1 LGHNT and CDR2 FRNRAP. This CDR3 contains 16 residues.

This clone was recorded once. The chain couples TRBV6-1 to TRBJ2-7; D is tentatively TRBD1 or TRBD2 (5 bases each). V was shortened by 3 bases and J by 7 bases, with 13 bases between the two germline ends. The CDR3 spans 13 residues. The germline gives CDR1 MNHNS, CDR2 SASEGT. DNA of the CDR3: TGTGCCAGCAGTGATCCGGGACCCCGTGAGCAGTACTTC. It specifies CASSDPGPREQYF.

The V call is TRBV11-3, the J call TRBJ2-5; D remains ambiguous. V lost 2 bases, J lost 5 bases, and 9 bases lay in between. Germline V gene lookup returns CDR1 SGHNT and CDR2 YENEEA. CDR3 length equals 13 residues. CDR3 DNA sequence: TGTGCCAGCAGCTTAAGTGTTAAGGAGACCCAGTACTTC. It specifies CASSLSVKETQYF.

The chain combines TRBV5-6 with TRBJ2-5, with 8 bases matching TRBD1. V shed 4 bases, J shed 1 base, and the junction held 6 bases outside the gene matches. Germline V CDR1 and CDR2: SGHDT, YYEEEE. This CDR3 has 15 amino acids. CDR3 loop: CASSHPDRVQETQYF. For the CDR3, the DNA is TGTGCCAGCAGCCATCCGGACAGGGTCCAAGAGACCCAGTACTTC. The full variable domain, in which reference TRBV5-6 and TRBJ2-5 provide the parts outside the CDR3, is DAGVTQSPTHLIKTRGQQVTLRCSPKSGHDTVSWYQQALGQGPQFIFQYYEEEERQRGNFPDRFSGHQFPNYSSELNVNALLLGDSALYLCASSHPDRVQETQYFGPGTRLLVL.